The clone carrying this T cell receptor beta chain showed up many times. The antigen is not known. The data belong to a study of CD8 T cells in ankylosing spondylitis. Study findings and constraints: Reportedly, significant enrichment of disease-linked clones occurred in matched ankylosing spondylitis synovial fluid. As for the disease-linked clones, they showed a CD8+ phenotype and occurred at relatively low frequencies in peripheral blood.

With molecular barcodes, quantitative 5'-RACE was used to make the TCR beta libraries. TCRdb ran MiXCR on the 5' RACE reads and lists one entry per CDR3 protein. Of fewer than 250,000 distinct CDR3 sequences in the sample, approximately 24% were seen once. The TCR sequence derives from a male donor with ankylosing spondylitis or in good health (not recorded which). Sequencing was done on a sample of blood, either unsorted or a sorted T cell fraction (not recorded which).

In DNA, the CDR3 is TGTGCCAGCAGTTTCGGTCGTTCCTACGAGCAGTACTTC. This codes for CASSFGRSYEQYF. This sequence joins TRBV6-5 and TRBJ2-7; D call uncertain. V was trimmed by 4 bases and J by 1 base, leaving 8 bases between them. Germline V gives CDR1 MNHEY, CDR2 SVGAGI. This CDR3 has 13 residues.